The text below deals with one T cell receptor beta chain. This sample was taken from a study of technical replicates of blood from several donors. The CDR3 sequence is 13 residues long. Trimming cost V 10 bases and J 2 bases, with 15 bases left between them. The germline V gene has CDR1 SGHNT and CDR2 YENEEA. Clones were read by immunoSEQ multiplex PCR, and TCRdb kept only the in-frame ones, dropping some. The top ten clones hold over 0.15% of a sample with around 62,000 clones, 95% to 98% of them seen once. This rearrangement joins TRBV11-3 to TRBJ2-7; possibly TRBD2 for D (5 bases). The specimen sequenced was T cells isolated from PBMCs. The receptor comes from a human donor in good health. The CDR3 protein is CATEADLPYEQYF. CDR3 in DNA: TGTGCCACCGAAGCGGATTTACCCTACGAGCAGTACTTC.